One and the same sample provided the 32 T cell receptor beta chains below, sequenced in a study of cytomegalovirus exposure and HLA in healthy donors. PCR involved 60 Vbeta and 13 Jbeta primers. Assay: immunoSEQ multiplex PCR; the TCRdb copy retains only in-frame clones and omits some. Of about 180,000 clones listed, just over 75% are singletons. Sequencing was done on a sample of PBMCs. The receptor source for this set is a woman aged 25 to 45 in good health and CMV-seropositive.

The chain joins TRBV5-1 to TRBJ2-1; 9 nucleotides agree with TRBD1. Germline trimming cut 2 bases from V and 3 bases from J; bases unmatched to any gene: 15. Germline V gene data show CDR1 as SGHRS and CDR2 as YFSETQ. This CDR3 contains 19 residues. This CDR3 reads CASSLGRRAGTGYYNEQFF. CDR3 nucleotide sequence: TGCGCCAGCAGCTTAGGGCGGAGGGCCGGGACAGGGTACTACAATGAGCAGTTCTTC.

This rearrangement joins TRBV6-5 to TRBJ1-5; perhaps TRBD1 as D (6 bases). CDR1 is MNHEY, CDR2 SVGAGI, per germline. The length of the CDR3 is 15 residues. V lost 6 bases to trimming and J lost 0 bases, with 12 bases between them. CDR3 sequence reads: CASSSDRNSNQPQHF. The CDR3 DNA reads TGTGCCAGCAGCTCGGACAGAAATAGCAATCAGCCCCAGCATTTT.

This clone was found a few times. CDR3 in amino acids: CASSQKRQGWGYTF. The CDR3 coding sequence is TGCGCCAGCAGCCAAAAACGGCAGGGATGGGGCTACACCTTC. The J gene is TRBJ1-2, the V gene TRBV4-3; a possible D gene is TRBD1 (5 bases). Germline V gives CDR1 LGHNA, CDR2 YSLEER. The germline V and J ends were trimmed by 2 bases and 8 bases, with 15 bases remaining between them. This CDR3 comprises 14 residues.

The V gene is TRBV11-1, the J gene TRBJ2-5; a weak D match, TRBD1 (5 bases). The CDR3 contains 13 residues. Per the germline V gene, CDR1 is SGHAT and CDR2 is FQDESV (reference sequence). V was cut by 8 bases and J by 5 bases, with 15 bases left in between. In DNA form, the CDR3 reads TGTGCCAGCGGCCCCGGACACGAGGAGACCCAGTACTTC. Its protein product is CASGPGHEETQYF. Variable domain in full (rest from reference TRBV11-1 and TRBJ2-5): EAEVAQSPRYKITEKSQAVAFWCDPISGHATLYWYRQILGQGPELLVQFQDESVVDDSQLPKDRFSAERLKGVDSTLKIQPAELGDSAMYLCASGPGHEETQYFGPGTRLLVL.

The chain recombines TRBV10-1 with TRBJ1-2; 8 bases align to TRBD1. The CDR3 totals 13 residues. The V and J ends lost 10 bases and 8 bases, in that order; junction bases with no gene match: 12. CDR1 and CDR2 (germline): WNHNN, SYGVQD (reference sequence). The CDR3 sequence: CANTRGQGGGYTF. DNA of the CDR3: TGCGCCAATACCAGGGGGCAGGGCGGAGGCTACACCTTC.

This clone is a singleton in its sample. The CDR3 coding sequence is TGTGCCAGCAGCTTAGGACAGGGGAGCTATGGCTACACCTTC. It translates to CASSLGQGSYGYTF. V and J are TRBV7-9 and TRBJ1-2; the match to TRBD1 covers 8 bases. Per the germline V gene, CDR1 is SEHNR and CDR2 is FQNEAQ (reference sequence). There are 14 residues in the CDR3. V trimming: 1 base; J trimming: 4 bases; junction bases outside the gene matches: 2.

The rearrangement links TRBV9 to TRBJ2-1; 9 bases line up with TRBD2. The germline CDR1 and CDR2 sequences are SGDLS and YYNGEE. With 0 bases clipped from V and 3 bases from J, the junction kept 1 base outside the gene matches. CDR3 length: 15 residues. CDR3 bases: TGTGCCAGCAGCGTAGGCGGGAGGGTCTACAATGAGCAGTTCTTC. This sequence encodes CASSVGGRVYNEQFF.

This clone appeared a few times. This CDR3 reads CASSPTSGRAKYEQYF. The CDR3 DNA reads TGCGCCAGCAGCCCTACTAGCGGGAGGGCCAAATACGAGCAGTACTTC. The chain employs TRBV4-1 and TRBJ2-7, with 13 nucleotides matching TRBD2. The length of the CDR3 is 16 residues. The V and J ends lost 4 bases and 4 bases, in that order; junction bases with no gene match: 7. Germline V gene data show CDR1 as MGHRA and CDR2 as YSYEKL.

This chain connects TRBV4-3 to TRBJ2-5, with TRBD2 as a possible D gene (6 bases). The CDR3 extends over 16 amino acids. Germline loops: CDR1 LGHNA, CDR2 YSLEER. V was trimmed by 0 bases and J by 4 bases, leaving 15 bases between them. The CDR3 region is CASSQEAPRRGETQYF. The CDR3 DNA is TGCGCCAGCAGCCAAGAGGCCCCCCGGAGGGGAGAGACCCAGTACTTC.

The J gene is TRBJ1-4, the V gene TRBV30, with 7 bases matching TRBD1. Unmatched junction bases numbered 4, after V lost 3 bases and J lost 3 bases. The CDR3 length is 14 residues. CDR1 and CDR2 (germline): GTSNPN, SVGIG (reference sequence). The DNA for the CDR3 is TGTGCCTGGAGGACAGGGTGGCCTAATGAAAAACTGTTTTTT. As protein: CAWRTGWPNEKLFF.

J is TRBJ2-1 and V is TRBV30; 9 bases map to TRBD2. CDR3 size: 13 residues. The V gene end was trimmed by 4 bases and the J gene end by 4 bases; junction bases not matched to a gene: 2. The V gene's germline CDR1 is GTSNPN and CDR2 SVGIG (reference sequence). CDR3 sequence (DNA): TGTGCCTGGACTAGCGGGGATTACAATGAGCAGTTCTTC. Its protein is CAWTSGDYNEQFF.

The chain carries TRBV5-6 and TRBJ2-1; tentatively, D is TRBD2 (6 bases). The CDR3 extends over 16 amino acids. CDR1 and CDR2 from the germline V gene are SGHDT and YYEEEE. V dropped 0 bases and J dropped 7 bases, with 17 bases sitting between them. In nucleotides, the CDR3 is TGTGCCAGCAGCTTGGGTGGTGGAGGAGGGATGAATGAGCAGTTCTTC. It codes for CASSLGGGGGMNEQFF.

This chain links TRBV23-1 with TRBJ1-1; TRBD1 aligns across 9 bases. TRBV23-1 is noted as an ORF with a role that remains uncertain. V dropped 4 bases and J dropped 4; count of bases not matched to a gene: 13. The CDR3 totals 17 residues. The DNA of the CDR3 is TGCGCCAGCAGTCCCACAATTCACAGGGGGCTGGGCACTGAAGCTTTCTTT. Its protein is CASSPTIHRGLGTEAFF.

The J gene is TRBJ1-3, the V gene TRBV4-1; tentative D call: TRBD1 (5 bases). Deletions cut 0 bases from V and 0 bases from J, with 12 bases between. The CDR3 has 17 residues. Per germline, CDR1 MGHRA and CDR2 YSYEKL. CDR3 sequence: CASSQDSGRHSGNTIYF. DNA of the CDR3: TGCGCCAGCAGCCAAGATTCAGGGCGGCACTCTGGAAACACCATATATTTT.

The chain uses TRBV6-1 and TRBJ2-3, with D possibly matching TRBD2 (5 bases). The V end was cut by 3 bases, the J end by 6 bases, with 16 bases between. The CDR3 is 15 residues long. CDR1 is MNHNS, CDR2 SASEGT, per germline. CDR3 sequence (DNA): TGTGCCAGCAGTGAGGGAATGGGGAGCGCGGATACGCAGTATTTT. It yields the protein CASSEGMGSADTQYF.

The chain joins TRBV6-1 to TRBJ1-1; 8 bases map to TRBD1. V lost 9 bases to trimming and J lost 7 bases; unmatched junction nucleotides: 7. The germline V gene encodes CDR1 MNHNS and CDR2 SASEGT. This CDR3 comprises 12 residues. The CDR3 is CASLFGQGEAFF. For the CDR3, the DNA is TGTGCCAGTCTATTCGGACAGGGTGAAGCTTTCTTT.

This chain joins TRBV15 and TRBJ2-7, with D possibly being TRBD1 (6 bases). V was trimmed by 5 bases and J by 1 base, leaving 9 bases between them. Germline CDR1 is LNHNV and CDR2 is YYDKDF (reference sequence). The CDR3 has 13 amino acids. CDR3 sequence (DNA): TGTGCCACCAGCCGGGACAAATCCTACGAGCAGTACTTC. This codes for CATSRDKSYEQYF.

The rearrangement links TRBV5-1 to TRBJ1-4; 7 bases match TRBD1. After removal of 3 bases from V and 7 bases from J, the junction contained 3 bases not matched to a gene. The CDR3 extends over 13 amino acids. The germline gives CDR1 SGHRS, CDR2 YFSETQ. The CDR3 DNA reads as TGCGCCAGCAGCTCCACAGGGGCTGAAAAACTGTTTTTT. It yields the protein CASSSTGAEKLFF. The whole variable domain, remainder taken from reference TRBV5-1 and TRBJ1-4, is KAGVTQTPRYLIKTRGQQVTLSCSPISGHRSVSWYQQTPGQGLQFLFEYFSETQRNKGNFPGRFSGRQFSNSRSEMNVSTLELGDSALYLCASSSTGAEKLFFGSGTQLSVL.

The chain recombines TRBV25-1 with TRBJ2-5; TRBD1 agrees at 9 bases. The ends lost 2 bases at V and 5 bases at J; junction bases unmatched: 9. From germline, CDR1 is MGHDK and CDR2 SYGVNS. The CDR3 contains 16 residues. CDR3 DNA sequence: TGTGCCAGCAGTGAAGTACCACAGGGGGCTGTGGAGACCCAGTACTTC. It encodes CASSEVPQGAVETQYF.

V and J are TRBV6-1 and TRBJ1-1; TRBD1 aligns across 8 bases. After removal of 4 bases from V and 0 bases from J, the junction contained 4 bases not matched to a gene. CDR1 and CDR2 from the germline V gene are MNHNS and SASEGT. This CDR3 contains 15 residues. This chain's CDR3 is CASSGWDRLNTEAFF. CDR3 bases: TGTGCCAGCAGTGGGTGGGACAGGTTGAACACTGAAGCTTTCTTT.

In its sample, this clone was seen a few times. The J gene is TRBJ2-3, the V gene TRBV4-2, with 10 bases lining up with TRBD2. The CDR3 covers 17 residues. In germline, CDR1 is LGHNA, CDR2 YNFKEQ. The V gene end was trimmed by 4 bases and the J gene end by 1 base; junction bases not matched to a gene: 8. For the CDR3, the DNA is TGTGCCAGCAGCCTTGCCCCCGGGACTAGCGGCACAGATACGCAGTATTTT. Translation gives CASSLAPGTSGTDTQYF.

The chain is built from TRBV6-5 and TRBJ1-2; D not certain. Trimming pared 2 bases from V and 3 bases from J, leaving 7 bases between. Per germline, CDR1 MNHEY and CDR2 SVGAGI. The CDR3 loop spans 13 amino acids. In DNA, the CDR3 is TGTGCCAGCAGTTACGGCAGGTACTATGGCTACACCTTC. Translating gives CASSYGRYYGYTF.

In its sample, this clone was seen once. The chain is built from TRBV30 and TRBJ1-5; D might be TRBD1 (5 bases). Trimming cost V 1 base and J 5 bases, with 6 bases left between them. The CDR3 contains 12 residues. The germline V gene has CDR1 GTSNPN and CDR2 SVGIG (reference sequence). The CDR3 coding sequence is TGTGCCTGGAGTGGGGGGGATCAGCCCCAGCATTTT. Amino acids: CAWSGGDQPQHF.

This chain connects TRBV5-1 to TRBJ2-7, with 10 bases fitting TRBD2. This CDR3 is 16 amino acids long. Germline V gives CDR1 SGHRS, CDR2 YFSETQ. Trimming took 0 bases from V and 0 from J; bases not matched to a gene: 3. The CDR3 region is CASSLGTSGASYEQYF. CDR3 in DNA: TGCGCCAGCAGCTTGGGGACTAGCGGTGCCTCCTACGAGCAGTACTTC.

This clone was counted between two and nine times. This rearrangement joins TRBV19 to TRBJ2-1, with D maybe TRBD2 (6 bases). The CDR3 spans 13 residues. The V and J ends lost 2 bases and 7 bases respectively, with 9 bases between them. The germline V gene has CDR1 LNHDA and CDR2 SQIVND (reference sequence). The CDR3 DNA is TGTGCCAGTAGTATACGGGAGAATAATGAGCAGTTCTTC. Amino acids: CASSIRENNEQFF.

The rearrangement joins TRBV19 to TRBJ1-1, with 8 bases that match TRBD1. Germline values: CDR1 LNHDA, CDR2 SQIVND (reference sequence). The J segment lost 2 bases and the V segment lost 2 bases, leaving 7 bases of the junction unmatched. The CDR3 covers 16 residues. This CDR3 is CASSIRGTGRNTEAFF. DNA for the CDR3: TGTGCCAGTAGTATAAGAGGGACAGGTCGAAACACTGAAGCTTTCTTT. Looking up the rest from reference TRBV19 and TRBJ1-1 gives the full variable domain: DGGITQSPKYLFRKEGQNVTLSCEQNLNHDAMYWYRQDPGQGLRLIYYSQIVNDFQKGDIAEGYSVSREKKESFPLTVTSAQKNPTAFYLCASSIRGTGRNTEAFFGQGTRLTVV.

The chain joins TRBV7-9 to TRBJ2-7; 7 positions agree with TRBD2. The CDR3 sequence is 14 residues long. In germline, CDR1 is SEHNR, CDR2 FQNEAQ (reference sequence). J lost 2 bases, V lost 5 bases, and 6 bases had no gene match. The CDR3 is CASSQSREPYEQYF. The CDR3 DNA follows: TGTGCCAGCAGCCAGTCGCGGGAGCCCTACGAGCAGTACTTC.

This chain connects TRBV11-3 to TRBJ2-7; the match to TRBD2 covers 9 bases. V lost 1 base and J lost 7; bases outside the gene matches: 11. The germline CDR1 and CDR2 sequences are SGHNT and YENEEA. The CDR3 runs to 16 residues. This CDR3 reads CASSLGSAGGLQEQYF. The CDR3 DNA is TGTGCCAGCAGCTTAGGGTCGGCGGGAGGGCTTCAAGAGCAGTACTTC.

This clone showed up just once. CDR3 in DNA: TGTGCCAGCAGCTTAGTACTGGGGCGTGAGCAGTTCTTC. This gives the protein CASSLVLGREQFF. The chain recombines TRBV7-9 with TRBJ2-1; D perhaps matches TRBD1 (5 bases). This CDR3 is 13 amino acids long. Deletions cut 1 base from V and 9 bases from J, with 10 bases between. Germline assignment: CDR1 SEHNR and CDR2 FQNEAQ (reference sequence).

V gene TRBV12-1 combines with J gene TRBJ2-7; the table's D call TRBD2 went unverified against the DNA. TRBV12-1 counts as a pseudogene. The CDR3 is 17 residues long. CDR3 in amino acids: CASSIGTSGESSYEQYF. The CDR3 DNA reads as TGTGCCAGCAGCATCGGGACTAGCGGAGAGAGCTCCTACGAGCAGTACTTC.

The DNA for the CDR3 is TGTGCCAGCTCACCAGGGAGCGGGACAGGGGAGCGCAATCAGCCCCAGCATTTT. Protein sequence: CASSPGSGTGERNQPQHF. This chain uses TRBV18 with TRBJ1-5; TRBD1 aligns across 10 bases. This CDR3 is 18 amino acids long. Unmatched junction bases numbered 9, after V lost 2 bases and J lost 2 bases. Looked up from germline, CDR1 is KGHSH and CDR2 is LQKENI.

This sequence joins TRBV19 and TRBJ2-7; 11 bases fit TRBD2. This CDR3 is 16 amino acids long. Germline CDR1 reads LNHDA; CDR2 reads SQIVND (reference sequence). V lost 0 bases, J lost 7 bases, and 8 bases stayed unmatched. The CDR3 bases are TGTGCCAGTAGTATAGAGGCTAGCGGGAGGCCTTCAGAGCAGTACTTC. This translates into CASSIEASGRPSEQYF.